Below are 18 T cell receptor beta chains sequenced from a single sample in a study of T cells in Graves' hyperthyroidism and ophthalmopathy. TCR beta CDR3 regions were amplified from RNA transcripts. An initial round of RT-PCR targeting the TCR CDR3 relied on the HTBI primer set. TCRdb called the multiplex PCR reads again in MiXCR, with one record for every CDR3 protein. In the table there are under 550,000 distinct CDR3 sequences, around 13% of which are singletons. Sequences were obtained from blood. These receptors were obtained from a woman aged 18-29 years with Graves' hyperthyroidism.

V is TRBV7-9 and J is TRBJ2-1; possible D gene TRBD1, 5 bases. CDR1 is SEHNR, CDR2 FQNEAQ, per germline (reference sequence). The V end lost 5 bases, the J end lost 5 bases, and 22 bases lay between the germline ends. The CDR3 loop spans 17 amino acids. The CDR3 sequence is CASSIYPGRVAHNEQFF. CDR3 nucleotides: TGTGCCAGCAGCATATATCCCGGCAGGGTTGCGCACAATGAGCAGTTCTTC.

Comments on this clonotype: Its ends do not fully match the called genes, so a read error is possible. This rearrangement joins TRBV4-1 to TRBJ2-7; the match to TRBD2 covers 9 bases. The CDR3 sequence is 15 residues long. Germline V CDR1 and CDR2: MGHRA, YSYEKL. The chain's CDR3 is CASSQTSGYDYKQYF. CDR3 nucleotides: TGCGCCAGCAGCCAAACTAGCGGGTATGACTACAAGCAGTACTTC.

This rearrangement joins TRBV7-2 to TRBJ2-7, with TRBD1 matching over 11 bases. Per germline, CDR1 SGHTA and CDR2 FQGNSA. V was clipped by 5 bases and J by 2 bases; unmatched bases: 5. There are 15 residues in the CDR3. The chain's CDR3 is CASSPRDRGAYEQYF. In DNA form, the CDR3 reads TGTGCCAGCAGCCCCCGGGACAGGGGGGCCTACGAGCAGTACTTC.

This clonotype was found many times. The gene calls are TRBV7-2 and TRBJ2-1, with TRBD1 matching 9 bases. This CDR3 has 13 residues. Germline-derived CDR1 and CDR2 are SGHTA and FQGNSA. With V trimmed by 5 bases and J by 7 bases, 3 bases remained unmatched. The CDR3 DNA sequence: TGTGCCAGCAGCCCAGGGACAGGGAATGAGCAGTTCTTC. Its protein product is CASSPGTGNEQFF.

This clonotype has at least ten counts. The gene calls are TRBV7-8 and TRBJ1-2; 10 nucleotides align to TRBD1. The germline CDR1 and CDR2 sequences are SGHVS and FQNEAQ. The CDR3 covers 15 residues. Trimming cost V 1 base and J 8 bases; bases outside gene matches: 7. CDR3 nucleotides: TGTGCCAGCAGCTTAGGATTGACAGGGGGCGGCGGCTACACCTTC. It is translated as CASSLGLTGGGGYTF.

This clonotype came up many times. The V and J genes are TRBV2 and TRBJ2-5; the match to TRBD2 covers 14 bases. Germline CDR1 and CDR2: SNHLY and FYNNEI. The CDR3 totals 16 residues. V lost 7 bases, J lost 4 bases, and 8 bases stayed unmatched. CDR3 bases: TGTGCCAGCATCCCGGGACTAGCGGGAGCACGAGAGACCCAGTACTTC. Protein sequence: CASIPGLAGARETQYF.

This clonotype was detected a few times. The chain uses TRBV20-1 and TRBJ1-1; a possible D gene is TRBD1 (5 bases). This CDR3 is built from 14 residues. Germline CDR1 and CDR2: DFQATT and SNEGSKA (reference sequence). Deletions cut 1 base from V and 3 bases from J, with 12 bases between. The CDR3 nucleotides read TGCAGTGCTAGAGGATCAAGACAGTACACTGAAGCTTTCTTT. Translation gives CSARGSRQYTEAFF.

This clonotype was seen ten or more times. The DNA of the CDR3 is TGTGCCAGCAGTTTATGGGCAACTAACACTGAAGCTTTCTTT. It yields the protein CASSLWATNTEAFF. V usage is TRBV28 and J usage is TRBJ1-1; D is ambiguous. Trimming removed 0 bases at V and 2 bases at J, with 7 bases between. The CDR3 sequence is 14 residues long. Looked up from germline, CDR1 is MDHEN and CDR2 is SYDVKM.

The chain carries TRBV6-1 and TRBJ2-2; 8 bases match TRBD2. The CDR3 runs to 16 residues. V lost 6 bases to trimming and J lost 1 base; unmatched junction nucleotides: 7. Germline CDR1 and CDR2: MNHNS and SASEGT. The CDR3 spells CASSHRTSRNTGELFF. CDR3 DNA: TGTGCCAGCAGCCACCGGACTAGCCGGAACACCGGGGAGCTGTTTTTT.

This clonotype was detected many times. The chain combines TRBV20-1 with TRBJ2-5; TRBD2 might be the D (5 bases). The germline gives CDR1 DFQATT, CDR2 SNEGSKA (reference sequence). This CDR3 is 14 amino acids long. V lost 4 bases to trimming and J lost 5 bases, with 17 bases between them. This CDR3 reads CSATRRLVGETQYF. CDR3 DNA: TGCAGTGCTACCCGGAGGCTAGTGGGCGAGACCCAGTACTTC.

V gene TRBV6-4 combines with J gene TRBJ2-7, with D possibly TRBD1 on 6 matching bases. The V gene lost 0 bases and the J gene lost 0 bases, with 9 bases spanning the gap. CDR1 is MRHNA and CDR2 is SNTAGT in the germline V gene. The CDR3 loop spans 15 amino acids. The CDR3 loop reads CASSDSMDSSYEQYF. For the CDR3, the DNA is TGTGCCAGCAGTGACTCAATGGACAGCTCCTACGAGCAGTACTTC.

V gene TRBV4-3 combines with J gene TRBJ1-2, with D unclear. The CDR3 contains 14 residues. The V gene lost 0 bases and the J gene lost 2 bases, with 7 bases spanning the gap. Germline assignment: CDR1 LGHNA and CDR2 YSLEER. CDR3 nucleotides: TGCGCCAGCAGCCAAGACCCCAGGAACTATGGCTACACCTTC. Translation gives CASSQDPRNYGYTF.

In this sample, this clonotype turned up many times. The chain links TRBV6-5 to TRBJ2-1; D gene uncertain. The CDR3 is 15 amino acids. Germline V gene sequence: CDR1 MNHEY, CDR2 SVGAGI. Trimming removed 0 bases at V and 3 bases at J, with 9 bases between. Here the CDR3 reads CASSYSPRSYNEQFF. In DNA, the CDR3 is TGTGCCAGCAGTTACTCCCCGCGGAGCTACAATGAGCAGTTCTTC.

This clonotype showed up just a few times. The rearrangement links TRBV6-1 to TRBJ2-3; 8 nucleotides agree with TRBD2. V gave up 5 bases and J gave up 0 bases; unmatched junction bases: 4. Looked up from germline, CDR1 is MNHNS and CDR2 is SASEGT. This CDR3 comprises 15 residues. DNA for the CDR3: TGTGCCAGCAGTTGGTCTAGCGGGAGCACAGATACGCAGTATTTT. Translating it yields CASSWSSGSTDTQYF.

The V and J genes are TRBV6-6 and TRBJ1-5, with D uncertain. The CDR3 length is 14 residues. Trimming removed 2 bases at V and 0 bases at J, with 5 bases between. Germline V gene lookup returns CDR1 MNHNY and CDR2 SVGAGI (reference sequence). The CDR3 DNA sequence: TGTGCCAGCAGTTACAGGTATAGCAATCAGCCCCAGCATTTT. It is translated as CASSYRYSNQPQHF.

In its sample, this clonotype was seen many times. V usage is TRBV3-1 and J usage is TRBJ2-1; perhaps D is TRBD1 or TRBD2 (5 bases each). CDR1 LGHDT and CDR2 YNNKEL come from the germline V gene (reference sequence). The CDR3 is 17 amino acids. Trimming stripped 4 bases from V and 0 bases from J, with 16 bases between. The CDR3 DNA reads as TGTGCCAGCAGCCGCCAGCCGGGACCGAGCTCCTACAATGAGCAGTTCTTC. Its protein is CASSRQPGPSSYNEQFF.

This clonotype was recorded at least ten times. The V call is TRBV6-5, the J call TRBJ1-1, with D maybe TRBD1 (6 bases). The germline V gene has CDR1 MNHEY and CDR2 SVGAGI. Trimming shortened V by 2 bases and J by 4 bases, and 14 bases separated the two germline ends. This CDR3 has 15 residues. CDR3 residues: CASSYTQGWGTEAFF. The CDR3 DNA reads TGTGCCAGCAGTTACACCCAGGGGTGGGGCACTGAAGCTTTCTTT.

Worth noting for this clonotype: Being one base from a much bigger clone, this may be a read error. The rearrangement joins TRBV5-1 to TRBJ2-7, with 7 nucleotides matching TRBD2. After removal of 7 bases from V and 7 bases from J, the junction contained 11 bases not matched to a gene. The CDR3 length is 13 residues. Germline CDR1 reads SGHRS; CDR2 reads YFSETQ. The CDR3 DNA reads TGCGCCAGCCGTGCGACTAGCACCCATGAGCAGTACTTC. Amino acid sequence: CASRATSTHEQYF.